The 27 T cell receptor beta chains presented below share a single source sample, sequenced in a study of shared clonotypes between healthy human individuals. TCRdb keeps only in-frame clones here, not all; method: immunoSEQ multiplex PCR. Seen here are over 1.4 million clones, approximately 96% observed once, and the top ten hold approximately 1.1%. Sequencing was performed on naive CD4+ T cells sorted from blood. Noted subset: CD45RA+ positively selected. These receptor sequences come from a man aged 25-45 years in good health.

In DNA, the CDR3 is TGTGCCAGCAGCTTGGGAGACAGCTCTGGCTACACCTTC. As protein: CASSLGDSSGYTF. The rearrangement joins TRBV5-5 to TRBJ1-2; D is perhaps TRBD1 (5 bases). CDR3 length equals 13 residues. Per germline, CDR1 SGHKS and CDR2 YYEKEE (reference sequence). The germline V and J ends were trimmed by 0 bases and 7 bases, with 10 bases remaining between them.

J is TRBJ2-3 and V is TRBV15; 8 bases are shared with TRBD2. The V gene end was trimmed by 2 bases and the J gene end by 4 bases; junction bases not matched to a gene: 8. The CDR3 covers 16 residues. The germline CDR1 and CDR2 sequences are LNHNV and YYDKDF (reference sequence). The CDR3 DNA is TGTGCCACCAGCAGAAAACTAGCGGCCGGCGCAGATACGCAGTATTTT. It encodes CATSRKLAAGADTQYF.

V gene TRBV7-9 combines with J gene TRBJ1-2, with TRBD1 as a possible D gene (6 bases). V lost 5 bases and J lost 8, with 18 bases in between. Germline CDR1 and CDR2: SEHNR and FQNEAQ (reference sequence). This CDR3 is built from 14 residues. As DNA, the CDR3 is TGTGCCAGCAGCGACACCGGGACATCTAAAGGCTACACCTTC. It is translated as CASSDTGTSKGYTF.

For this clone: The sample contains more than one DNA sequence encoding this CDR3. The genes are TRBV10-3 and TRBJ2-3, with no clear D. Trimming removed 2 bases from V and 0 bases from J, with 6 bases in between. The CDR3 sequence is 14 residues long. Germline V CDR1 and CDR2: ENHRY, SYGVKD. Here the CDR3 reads CAISELVSTDTQYF. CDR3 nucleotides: TGTGCCATCAGTGAGCTGGTTAGCACAGATACGCAGTATTTT.

CDR3 residues: CATSRDPAGQETQYF. The CDR3 region has the DNA TGTGCCACCAGCAGAGACCCAGCGGGACAAGAGACCCAGTACTTC. The gene calls are TRBV15 and TRBJ2-5, with 7 bases that match TRBD2. V shed 0 bases, J shed 2 bases, and the junction held 3 bases outside the gene matches. CDR1 and CDR2 from the germline V gene are LNHNV and YYDKDF (reference sequence). The CDR3 sequence is 15 residues long.

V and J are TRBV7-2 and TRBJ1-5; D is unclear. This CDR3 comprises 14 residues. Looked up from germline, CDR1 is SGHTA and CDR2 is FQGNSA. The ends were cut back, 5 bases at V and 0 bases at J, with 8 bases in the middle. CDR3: CASSGSLSNQPQHF. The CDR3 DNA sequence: TGTGCCAGCAGCGGGTCCCTTAGCAATCAGCCCCAGCATTTT.

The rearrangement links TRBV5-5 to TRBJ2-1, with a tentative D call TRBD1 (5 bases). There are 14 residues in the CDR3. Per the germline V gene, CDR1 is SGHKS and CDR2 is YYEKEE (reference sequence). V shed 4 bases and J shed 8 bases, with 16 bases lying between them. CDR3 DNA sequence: TGTGCCAGCAGCCTGGTGGGGCCAGGGCATGAGCAGTTCTTC. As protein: CASSLVGPGHEQFF.

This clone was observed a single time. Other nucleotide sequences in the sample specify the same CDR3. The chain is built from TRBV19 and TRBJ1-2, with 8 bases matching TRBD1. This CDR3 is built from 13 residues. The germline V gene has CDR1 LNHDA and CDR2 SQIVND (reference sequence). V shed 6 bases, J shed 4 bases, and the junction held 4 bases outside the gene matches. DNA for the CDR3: TGTGCCAGTAGAGACAGGGGAAGCTATGGCTACACCTTC. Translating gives CASRDRGSYGYTF.

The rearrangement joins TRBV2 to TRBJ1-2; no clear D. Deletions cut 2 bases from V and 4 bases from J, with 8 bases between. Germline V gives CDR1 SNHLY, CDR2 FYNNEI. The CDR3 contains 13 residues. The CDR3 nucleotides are TGTGCCAGCAGTGAATCGGGGAGCTATGGCTACACCTTC. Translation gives CASSESGSYGYTF.

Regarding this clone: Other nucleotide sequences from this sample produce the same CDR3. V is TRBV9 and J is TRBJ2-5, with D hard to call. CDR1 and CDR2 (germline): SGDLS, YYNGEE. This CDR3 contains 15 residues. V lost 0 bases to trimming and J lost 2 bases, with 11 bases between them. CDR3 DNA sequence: TGTGCCAGCAGCGTAGGAGTCGGCGGTCAAGAGACCCAGTACTTC. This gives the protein CASSVGVGGQETQYF.

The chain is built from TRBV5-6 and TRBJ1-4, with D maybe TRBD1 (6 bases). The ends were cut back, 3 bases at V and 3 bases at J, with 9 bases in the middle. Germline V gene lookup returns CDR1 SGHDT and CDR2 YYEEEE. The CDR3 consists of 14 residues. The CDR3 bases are TGTGCCAGCAGCTGGGGGCTATCTAATGAAAAACTGTTTTTT. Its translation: CASSWGLSNEKLFF.

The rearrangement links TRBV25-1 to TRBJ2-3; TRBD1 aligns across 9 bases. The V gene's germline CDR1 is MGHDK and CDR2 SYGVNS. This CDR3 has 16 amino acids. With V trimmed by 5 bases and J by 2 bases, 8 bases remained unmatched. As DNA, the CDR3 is TGTGCCAGCAGTATAGCCGGGACAGGGTTCACAGATACGCAGTATTTT. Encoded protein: CASSIAGTGFTDTQYF.

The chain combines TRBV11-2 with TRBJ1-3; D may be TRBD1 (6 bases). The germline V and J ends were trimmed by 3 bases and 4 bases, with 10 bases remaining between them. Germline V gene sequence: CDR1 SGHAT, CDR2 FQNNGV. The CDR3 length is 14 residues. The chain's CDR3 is CASSLTQGGNTIYF. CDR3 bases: TGTGCCAGCAGCTTGACACAGGGAGGAAACACCATATATTTT.

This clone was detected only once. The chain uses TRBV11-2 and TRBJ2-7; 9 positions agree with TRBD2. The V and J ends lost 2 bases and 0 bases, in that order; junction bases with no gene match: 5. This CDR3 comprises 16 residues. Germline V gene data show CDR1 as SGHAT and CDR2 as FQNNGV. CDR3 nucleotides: TGTGCCAGCAGCTTAAGGCTAGCGGGAAGCTCCTACGAGCAGTACTTC. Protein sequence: CASSLRLAGSSYEQYF.

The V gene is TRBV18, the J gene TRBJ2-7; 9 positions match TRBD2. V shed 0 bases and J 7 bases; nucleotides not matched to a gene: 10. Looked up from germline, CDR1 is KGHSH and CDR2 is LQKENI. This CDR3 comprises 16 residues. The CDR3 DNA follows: TGTGCCAGCTCACCACCGGGTAGCGGGAGCCCTCAAGAGCAGTACTTC. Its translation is CASSPPGSGSPQEQYF.

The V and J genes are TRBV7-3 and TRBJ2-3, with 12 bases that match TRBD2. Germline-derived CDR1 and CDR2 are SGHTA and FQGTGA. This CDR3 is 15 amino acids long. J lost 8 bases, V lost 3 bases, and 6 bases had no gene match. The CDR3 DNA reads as TGTGCCAGCAGCTTGGGGACTAGCGGGTCGGGTACGCAGTATTTT. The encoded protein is CASSLGTSGSGTQYF.

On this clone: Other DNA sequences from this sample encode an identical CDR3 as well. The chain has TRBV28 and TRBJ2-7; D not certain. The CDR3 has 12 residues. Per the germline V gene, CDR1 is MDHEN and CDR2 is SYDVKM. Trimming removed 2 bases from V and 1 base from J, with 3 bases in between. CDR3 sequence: CASSLASYEQYF. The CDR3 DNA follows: TGTGCCAGCAGTTTAGCGTCCTACGAGCAGTACTTC.

CDR3 in amino acids: CASSIPIRGLEYGYTF. In nucleotides, the CDR3 is TGTGCCAGTAGTATACCCATTAGGGGACTGGAGTATGGCTACACCTTC. The chain combines TRBV19 with TRBJ1-2; a possible D gene is TRBD1 (5 bases). This CDR3 has 16 amino acids. Germline lookup yields CDR1 LNHDA and CDR2 SQIVND (reference sequence). V lost 2 bases and J 5 bases, leaving 18 bases between the germline ends.

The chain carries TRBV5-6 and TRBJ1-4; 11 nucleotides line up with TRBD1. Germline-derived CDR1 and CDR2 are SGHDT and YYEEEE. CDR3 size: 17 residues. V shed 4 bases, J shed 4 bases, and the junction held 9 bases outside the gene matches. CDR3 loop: CASSPGTGGALNEKLFF. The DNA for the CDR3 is TGTGCCAGCAGCCCGGGGACAGGGGGGGCCCTTAATGAAAAACTGTTTTTT.

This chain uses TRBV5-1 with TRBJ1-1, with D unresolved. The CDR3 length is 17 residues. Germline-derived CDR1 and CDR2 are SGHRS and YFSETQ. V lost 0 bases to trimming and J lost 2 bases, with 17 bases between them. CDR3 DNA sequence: TGCGCCAGCAGCTTGGAAATCGTCCCGGTCCGTAACACTGAAGCTTTCTTT. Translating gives CASSLEIVPVRNTEAFF.

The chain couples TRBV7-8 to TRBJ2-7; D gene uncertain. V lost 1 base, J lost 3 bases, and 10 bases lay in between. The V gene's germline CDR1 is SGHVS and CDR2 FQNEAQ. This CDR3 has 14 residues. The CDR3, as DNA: TGTGCCAGCAGCTTAGGTCAGATTTTCTACGAGCAGTACTTC. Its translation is CASSLGQIFYEQYF.

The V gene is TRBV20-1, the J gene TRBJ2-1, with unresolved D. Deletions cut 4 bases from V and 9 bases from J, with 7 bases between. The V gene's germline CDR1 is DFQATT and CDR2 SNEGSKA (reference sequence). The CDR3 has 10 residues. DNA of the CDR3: TGCAGTGCTACTCTCACTGAGCAGTTCTTC. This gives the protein CSATLTEQFF.

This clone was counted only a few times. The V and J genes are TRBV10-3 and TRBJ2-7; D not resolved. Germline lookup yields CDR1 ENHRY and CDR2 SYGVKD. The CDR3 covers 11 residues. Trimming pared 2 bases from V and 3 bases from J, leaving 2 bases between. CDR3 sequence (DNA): TGTGCCATCAGTGAGGTCTACGAGCAGTACTTC. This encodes CAISEVYEQYF.

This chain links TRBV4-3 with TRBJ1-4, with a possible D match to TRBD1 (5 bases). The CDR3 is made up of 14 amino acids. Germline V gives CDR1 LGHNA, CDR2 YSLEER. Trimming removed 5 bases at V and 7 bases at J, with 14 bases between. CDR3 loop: CASSAQRRGEKLFF. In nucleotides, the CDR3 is TGCGCCAGCAGCGCCCAAAGGAGGGGTGAAAAACTGTTTTTT.

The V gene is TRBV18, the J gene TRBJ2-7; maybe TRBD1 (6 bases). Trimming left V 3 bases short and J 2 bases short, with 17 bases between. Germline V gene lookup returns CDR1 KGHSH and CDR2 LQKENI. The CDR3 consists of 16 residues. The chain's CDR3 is CASSPLPGDGPYEQYF. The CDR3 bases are TGTGCCAGCTCACCCCTCCCAGGGGACGGGCCCTACGAGCAGTACTTC.

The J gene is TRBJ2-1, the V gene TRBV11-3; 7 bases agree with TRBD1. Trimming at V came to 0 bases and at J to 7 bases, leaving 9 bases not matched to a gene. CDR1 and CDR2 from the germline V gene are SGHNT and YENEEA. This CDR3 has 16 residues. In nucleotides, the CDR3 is TGTGCCAGCAGCTTAGATTGGTGGCAGGGGGTTAATGAGCAGTTCTTC. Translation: CASSLDWWQGVNEQFF.

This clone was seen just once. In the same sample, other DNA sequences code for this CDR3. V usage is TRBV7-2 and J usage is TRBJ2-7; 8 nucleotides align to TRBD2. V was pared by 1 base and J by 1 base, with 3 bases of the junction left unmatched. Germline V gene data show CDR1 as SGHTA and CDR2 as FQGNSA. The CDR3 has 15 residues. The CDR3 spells CASSLEASGSYEQYF. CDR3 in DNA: TGTGCCAGCAGCTTAGAGGCTAGCGGGTCCTACGAGCAGTACTTC. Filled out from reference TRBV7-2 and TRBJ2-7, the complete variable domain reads GAGVSQSPSNKVTEKGKDVELRCDPISGHTALYWYRQSLGQGLEFLIYFQGNSAPDKSGLPSDRFSAERTGGSVSTLTIQRTQQEDSAVYLCASSLEASGSYEQYFGPGTRLTVT.